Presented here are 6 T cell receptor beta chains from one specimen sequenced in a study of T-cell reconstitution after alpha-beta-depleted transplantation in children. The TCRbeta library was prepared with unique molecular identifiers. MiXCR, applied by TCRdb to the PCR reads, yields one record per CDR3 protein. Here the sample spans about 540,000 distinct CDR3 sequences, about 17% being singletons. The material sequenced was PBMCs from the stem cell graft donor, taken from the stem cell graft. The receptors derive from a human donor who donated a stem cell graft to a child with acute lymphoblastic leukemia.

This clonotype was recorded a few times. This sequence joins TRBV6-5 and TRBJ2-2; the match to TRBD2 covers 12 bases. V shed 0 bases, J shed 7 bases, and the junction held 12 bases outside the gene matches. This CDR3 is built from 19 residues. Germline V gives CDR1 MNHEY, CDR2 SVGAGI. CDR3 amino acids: CASSYSIWLAGGPGGELFF. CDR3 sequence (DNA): TGTGCCAGCAGTTACTCGATTTGGCTAGCGGGAGGGCCAGGCGGGGAGCTGTTTTTT.

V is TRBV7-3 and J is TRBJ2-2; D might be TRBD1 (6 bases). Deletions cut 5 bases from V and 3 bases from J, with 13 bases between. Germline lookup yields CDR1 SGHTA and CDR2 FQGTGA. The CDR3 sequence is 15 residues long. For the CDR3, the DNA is TGTGCCAGCAGCCCACAGGGCGACCACACCGGGGAGCTGTTTTTT. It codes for CASSPQGDHTGELFF. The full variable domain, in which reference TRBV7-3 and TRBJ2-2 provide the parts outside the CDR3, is GAGVSQTPSNKVTEKGKYVELRCDPISGHTALYWYRQSLGQGPEFLIYFQGTGAADDSGLPNDRFFAVRPEGSVSTLKIQRTERGDSAVYLCASSPQGDHTGELFFGEGSRLTVL.

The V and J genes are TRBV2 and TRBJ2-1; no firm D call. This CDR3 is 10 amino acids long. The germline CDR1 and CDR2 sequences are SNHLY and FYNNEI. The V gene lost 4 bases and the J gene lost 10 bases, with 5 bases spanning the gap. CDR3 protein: CASSVREQFF. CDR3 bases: TGTGCCAGCAGTGTCCGGGAGCAGTTCTTC. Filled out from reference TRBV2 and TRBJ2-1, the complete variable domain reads EPEVTQTPSHQVTQMGQEVILRCVPISNHLYFYWYRQILGQKVEFLVSFYNNEISEKSEIFDDQFSVERPDGSNFTLKIRSTKLEDSAMYFCASSVREQFFGPGTRLTVL.

CDR3 coding DNA: TGCGCCAGCAGCTTGGTCGGGACGGTTTATAATTCACCCCTCCACTTT. Protein product: CASSLVGTVYNSPLHF. The gene calls are TRBV5-1 and TRBJ1-6; TRBD1 might be the D (5 bases). Deletions cut 0 bases from V and 4 bases from J, with 11 bases between. The CDR3 covers 16 residues. Germline-derived CDR1 and CDR2 are SGHRS and YFSETQ.

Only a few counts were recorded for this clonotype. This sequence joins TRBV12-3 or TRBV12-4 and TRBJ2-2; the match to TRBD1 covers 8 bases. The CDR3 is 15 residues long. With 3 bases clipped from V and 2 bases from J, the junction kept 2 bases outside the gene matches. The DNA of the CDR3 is TGTGCCAGCAGTTTCAGGGGGCATAACACCGGGGAGCTGTTTTTT. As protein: CASSFRGHNTGELFF.

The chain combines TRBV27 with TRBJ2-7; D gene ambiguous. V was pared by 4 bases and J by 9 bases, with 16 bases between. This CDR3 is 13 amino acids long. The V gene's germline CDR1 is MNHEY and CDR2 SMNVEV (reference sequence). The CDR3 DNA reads TGTGCCAGCAGTTCCTATGGGTCTGACGGGCAGTACTTC. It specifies CASSSYGSDGQYF.